This TCR beta chain is from a study of blood T cells in healthy people across ages. Study findings and constraints: Unknown donor CMV status possibly confounded expanded clonotype changes. Greater diversity and more naive CD4+ cells were seen in long-lived donors than in aged donors.

To note about this clonotype: Its target is unknown.

The draw of peripheral blood yielded roughly 9.4 milliliters from each donor. Every sample had a minimum of 6.5 million PBMCs isolated. A second 7 to 11 cycle PCR used barcoded and J-beta primers. TCRdb reanalysed the 5' RACE reads using MiXCR and keeps one entry per CDR3 protein. The sample yields about 580,000 distinct CDR3 sequences, 40% to 55% seen once. Looked up from germline, CDR1 is LNHNV and CDR2 is YYDKDF (reference sequence). There are 12 residues in the CDR3. With 0 bases removed from V and 5 bases from J, the gap between germline ends came to 4 bases. The sequenced sample consisted of blood. This TCR came from a man aged 80 or over in good health. The V call is TRBV15, the J call TRBJ1-1; D ambiguous. The CDR3 DNA is TGTGCCACCAGCAGAGATTTGACTGAAGCTTTCTTT. Residues: CATSRDLTEAFF.